One sample yielded the 19 T cell receptor beta chains listed below, sequenced in a study of control samples from healthy donors and cancer patients. Measured with immunoSEQ multiplex PCR; TCRdb has only the in-frame clones, and not every one. The sample lists roughly 170,000 clones; 90% to 95% were seen once. Material: blood. All receptors derive from a woman aged 18-29 years in good health.

V is TRBV19 and J is TRBJ2-1; the D is unclear. This CDR3 comprises 15 residues. Germline CDR1 reads LNHDA; CDR2 reads SQIVND (reference sequence). V lost 8 bases and J lost 1, with 15 bases in between. CDR3 sequence: CASGNMGTSYNEQFF. CDR3 nucleotides: TGTGCCAGTGGAAATATGGGCACATCCTACAATGAGCAGTTCTTC.

This chain links TRBV6-5 with TRBJ1-5; possibly TRBD1 for D (6 bases). Trimming removed 7 bases at V and 11 bases at J, with 15 bases between. CDR1 and CDR2 from the germline V gene are MNHEY and SVGAGI. The CDR3 consists of 12 residues. CDR3 in DNA: TGTGCCAGCACTGCCCTAGGGGGAGCCCAGCATTTT. Residues: CASTALGGAQHF.

The chain joins TRBV4-1 to TRBJ1-5, with D possibly matching TRBD1 (5 bases). The germline V gene has CDR1 MGHRA and CDR2 YSYEKL. Trimming removed 3 bases from V and 5 bases from J, with 23 bases in between. This CDR3 has 18 amino acids. The CDR3 is CASSHRLDRDLGHQPQHF. For the CDR3, the DNA is TGCGCCAGCAGCCACCGCTTGGACCGGGACTTAGGTCATCAGCCCCAGCATTTT.

This clone has only one observation. The V gene is TRBV29-1, the J gene TRBJ2-1; D is perhaps TRBD1 or TRBD2 (5 bases each). Trimming cost V 4 bases and J 9 bases, with 10 bases left between them. CDR3 length: 11 residues. CDR1 SQVTM and CDR2 ANQGSEA come from the germline V gene. The CDR3 DNA sequence: TGCAGCGTTGCGGTTGGGACTGAGCAGTTCTTC. Translating it yields CSVAVGTEQFF.

V is TRBV12-3 or TRBV12-4 and J is TRBJ1-1, with a possible D match to TRBD1 (5 bases). This CDR3 spans 13 amino acids. Trimming cost V 4 bases and J 4 bases, with 10 bases left between them. For the CDR3, the DNA is TGTGCCAGCAGTTCCCGGGGCGGCACTGAAGCTTTCTTT. The encoded protein is CASSSRGGTEAFF.

This chain links TRBV11-2 with TRBJ1-1; 7 bases are shared with TRBD1. This CDR3 is 16 amino acids long. V trimming: 3 bases; J trimming: 9 bases; junction bases outside the gene matches: 16. The V gene's germline CDR1 is SGHAT and CDR2 FQNNGV. This chain's CDR3 is CASSFATGPVGTKAFF. CDR3 DNA sequence: TGTGCCAGCAGCTTTGCGACAGGGCCAGTGGGGACTAAAGCTTTCTTT.

This clone appeared a few times. J is TRBJ1-6 and V is TRBV5-1; the D is unclear. With 0 bases removed from V and 1 base from J, the gap between germline ends came to 8 bases. The length of the CDR3 is 16 residues. Germline V CDR1 and CDR2: SGHRS, YFSETQ. The CDR3 spells CASSLASGSYNSPLHF. The CDR3 nucleotides read TGCGCCAGCAGCTTGGCCTCGGGATCCTATAATTCACCCCTCCACTTT.

The chain couples TRBV15 to TRBJ1-2; TRBD1 might be the D (6 bases). Germline-derived CDR1 and CDR2 are LNHNV and YYDKDF (reference sequence). This CDR3 has 15 amino acids. Trimming cost V 0 bases and J 4 bases, with 12 bases left between them. CDR3 DNA sequence: TGTGCCACCAGCAGAGATTTGACAGGAACCTATGGCTACACCTTC. Translation: CATSRDLTGTYGYTF.

The DNA for the CDR3 is TGTGCCAGCAGCTTCCCCCAGGGGAGAAGCACAGATACGCAGTATTTT. This sequence encodes CASSFPQGRSTDTQYF. The chain carries TRBV7-2 and TRBJ2-3; D possibly corresponds to TRBD1 (6 bases). Trimming removed 3 bases from V and 0 bases from J, with 13 bases in between. CDR3 length: 16 amino acids. Germline V lookup: CDR1 SGHTA, CDR2 FQGNSA.

The V call is TRBV28, the J call TRBJ2-5; maybe TRBD2 (6 bases). Germline-derived CDR1 and CDR2 are MDHEN and SYDVKM. The CDR3 is made up of 14 amino acids. The CDR3 coding sequence is TGTGGGGTAGGCGGGGTTGGGCTCCAAGAGACCCAGTACTTC. The encoded protein is CGVGGVGLQETQYF.

This clone was seen more than once but under ten times. This rearrangement joins TRBV7-8 to TRBJ1-1; D perhaps matches TRBD1 (5 bases). The CDR3 covers 14 residues. Germline lookup yields CDR1 SGHVS and CDR2 FQNEAQ. Trimming pared 5 bases from V and 1 base from J, leaving 11 bases between. CDR3 amino acids: CASSPGLPNTEAFF. The DNA of the CDR3 is TGTGCCAGCAGCCCGGGACTGCCGAACACTGAAGCTTTCTTT. Combining the CDR3 with reference TRBV7-8 and TRBJ1-1 gives the whole variable domain GAGVSQSPRYKVAKRGQDVALRCDPISGHVSLFWYQQALGQGPEFLTYFQNEAQLDKSGLPSDRFFAERPEGSVSTLKIQRTQQEDSAVYLCASSPGLPNTEAFFGQGTRLTVV.

The chain has TRBV15 and TRBJ1-1; D is possibly TRBD1 (6 bases). V lost 8 bases, J lost 4 bases, and 17 bases lay in between. This CDR3 has 14 amino acids. Germline values: CDR1 LNHNV, CDR2 YYDKDF (reference sequence). CDR3 DNA sequence: TGTGCCACCGGGCGTGGGGGCTCTGCCACTGAAGCTTTCTTT. It is translated as CATGRGGSATEAFF.

This rearrangement joins TRBV5-1 to TRBJ2-7, with TRBD2 matching over 7 bases. Germline V lookup: CDR1 SGHRS, CDR2 YFSETQ. J gave up 0 bases and V 4 bases, and 4 bases lay outside the gene matches. CDR3 length: 14 amino acids. This CDR3 reads CASSRGGGSYEQYF. As DNA, the CDR3 is TGCGCCAGCAGCCGGGGCGGGGGCTCCTACGAGCAGTACTTC.

The rearrangement links TRBV7-2 to TRBJ2-7, with no clear D. Per the germline V gene, CDR1 is SGHTA and CDR2 is FQGNSA. This CDR3 has 13 amino acids. V lost 3 bases and J lost 0, with 6 bases in between. CDR3 region: CASSFSASYEQYF. In nucleotides, the CDR3 is TGTGCCAGCAGCTTCTCAGCCTCCTACGAGCAGTACTTC.

The chain links TRBV5-4 to TRBJ2-7; D is perhaps TRBD1 or TRBD2 (5 bases each). The CDR3 has 15 amino acids. Between the trimmed V and J ends, which lost 6 bases and 0 bases, there was a span of 16 bases. Germline V lookup: CDR1 SGHNT, CDR2 YYREEE (reference sequence). The CDR3 sequence is CASKAGTQSSYEQYF. In nucleotides, the CDR3 is TGTGCCAGCAAAGCCGGGACCCAGAGCTCCTACGAGCAGTACTTC.

This chain uses TRBV7-2 with TRBJ2-7; no reliable D call. There are 14 residues in the CDR3. V was shortened by 3 bases and J by 2 bases, with 11 bases between the two germline ends. Germline V gene data show CDR1 as SGHTA and CDR2 as FQGNSA. The CDR3 protein is CASSFNPGAYEQYF. CDR3 DNA sequence: TGTGCCAGCAGCTTCAACCCTGGGGCCTACGAGCAGTACTTC.

V usage is TRBV5-1 and J usage is TRBJ2-3; D not certain. The V and J ends lost 0 bases and 4 bases respectively, with 15 bases between them. Germline lookup yields CDR1 SGHRS and CDR2 YFSETQ. This CDR3 comprises 16 residues. CDR3 loop: CASSLGVSQWADTQYF. The CDR3, as DNA: TGCGCCAGCAGCTTGGGGGTCTCCCAGTGGGCAGATACGCAGTATTTT.

V and J are TRBV4-2 and TRBJ2-3; 11 positions match TRBD2. V trimming: 0 bases; J trimming: 3 bases; junction bases outside the gene matches: 2. CDR1 and CDR2 from the germline V gene are LGHNA and YNFKEQ. The CDR3 runs 16 residues. The chain's CDR3 is CASSQEWTSGTDTQYF. In DNA, the CDR3 is TGTGCCAGCAGCCAAGAATGGACTAGCGGGACAGATACGCAGTATTTT.

The chain carries TRBV28 and TRBJ2-3; D unresolved. V lost 6 bases and J lost 2, with 9 bases in between. Germline V CDR1 and CDR2: MDHEN, SYDVKM. The CDR3 sequence is 13 residues long. The CDR3 DNA reads as TGTGCCAGCAGCTCGACTCTCACAGATACGCAGTATTTT. It specifies CASSSTLTDTQYF.